This passage covers 3 T cell receptor beta chains from one sample sequenced in a study of CD8 T cells in acute hepatitis C reinfection. Time point given: naive CD8 control sorted from an acute-time-point sample. The repertoire was sequenced with immunoSEQ multiplex PCR; TCRdb's copy has only in-frame clones and lacks some. This repertoire shows fewer than 40,000 clones, roughly 88% found once; its top ten account for 9.5% to 12%. Sequencing was carried out using naive CD8+ T cells from PBMCs. Receptor source: a woman aged 18-30 years who spontaneously cleared hepatitis C infection.

The gene calls are TRBV7-9 and TRBJ2-7, with D maybe TRBD2 (5 bases). Trimming pared 2 bases from V and 7 bases from J, leaving 15 bases between. The CDR3 covers 14 residues. Looked up from germline, CDR1 is SEHNR and CDR2 is FQNEAQ (reference sequence). In DNA form, the CDR3 reads TGTGCCAGCAGCTTACCCAACGCTAGCTGGGAGCAGTACTTC. This sequence encodes CASSLPNASWEQYF.

The genes are TRBV4-1 and TRBJ2-1, with 8 bases matching TRBD1. The junction had 11 bases not matched to a gene; V was cut back by 6 bases and J by 7 bases. From germline, CDR1 is MGHRA and CDR2 YSYEKL. The CDR3 consists of 15 residues. CDR3 protein: CASSHTTGGRNEQFF. CDR3 sequence (DNA): TGCGCCAGCAGTCACACCACAGGGGGACGGAATGAGCAGTTCTTC.

This sequence joins TRBV7-9 and TRBJ2-2; 8 bases agree with TRBD1. From germline, CDR1 is SEHNR and CDR2 FQNEAQ (reference sequence). The length of the CDR3 is 16 residues. Trimming cost V 2 bases and J 5 bases; bases outside gene matches: 7. This chain's CDR3 is CASSLSRTGRTGELFF. The CDR3 DNA sequence: TGTGCCAGCAGCTTATCAAGGACAGGGAGGACCGGGGAGCTGTTTTTT.